This T cell receptor (beta chain) was captured by sequencing in a study of monozygotic twins with inflammatory bowel disease. Eight reactions per sample, run separately, yielded cDNA. After re-calling the 5' RACE reads, TCRdb lists one entry per CDR3 protein, DNA absent. This sample's table reports approximately 420,000 distinct CDR3 sequences. The CDR3 covers 15 residues. Germline V lookup: CDR1 DFQATT, CDR2 SNEGSKA (reference sequence). This chain links TRBV20-1 with TRBJ1-5; lacking DNA, the TRBD1 call made by TCRdb goes unchecked. This sequence was found in a human donor with ulcerative colitis or Crohn's disease, or a healthy co-twin of an affected twin (not recorded which). The sequencing input was blood. The CDR3 loop is CSASAGANSAQPQHF.